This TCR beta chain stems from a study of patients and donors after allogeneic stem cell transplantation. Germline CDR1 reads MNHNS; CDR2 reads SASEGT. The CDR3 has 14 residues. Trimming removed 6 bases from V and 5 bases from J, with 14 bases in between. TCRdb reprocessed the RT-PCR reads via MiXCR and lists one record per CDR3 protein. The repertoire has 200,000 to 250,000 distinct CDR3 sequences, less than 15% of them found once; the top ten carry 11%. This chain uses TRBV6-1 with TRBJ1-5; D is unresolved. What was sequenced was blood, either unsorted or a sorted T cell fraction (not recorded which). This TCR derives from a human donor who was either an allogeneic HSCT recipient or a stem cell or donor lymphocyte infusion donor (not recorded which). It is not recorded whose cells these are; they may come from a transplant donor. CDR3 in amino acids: CASRPMTLYQPQHF. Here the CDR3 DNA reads TGTGCCAGCAGGCCCATGACACTTTATCAGCCCCAGCATTTT.